The source of this T cell receptor beta chain is a study of control samples from healthy donors and cancer patients. The CDR3 is 15 amino acids. Per the germline V gene, CDR1 is SGHRS and CDR2 is YFSETQ. V trimming: 4 bases; J trimming: 3 bases; junction bases outside the gene matches: 8. Assay used: immunoSEQ multiplex PCR; TCRdb lists only in-frame clones, some missing. The table records approximately 150,000 clones, over 85% of them present only once. Sequencing input: blood. The receptor was isolated from a man aged 18 to 30 in good health. This chain links TRBV5-1 with TRBJ1-1; 8 nucleotides align to TRBD1. The CDR3 DNA reads TGCGCCAGCAGCACCAGACAGGGGTCGGACACTGAAGCTTTCTTT. This codes for CASSTRQGSDTEAFF.